The 25 T cell receptor beta chains in this list originate from one sample, sequenced in a study of blood T cell repertoires in COVID-19. Assay used: immunoSEQ multiplex PCR; TCRdb lists only in-frame clones, some missing. In the table there are about 480,000 clones, around 89% of which are singletons. Sequences were obtained from peripheral blood. These receptors were obtained from a woman between 45 and 60 years old with COVID-19, enrolled during active disease.

The rearrangement uses TRBV6-5 and TRBJ2-3; maybe TRBD1 (6 bases). Trimming pared 7 bases from V and 5 bases from J, leaving 16 bases between. The CDR3 loop spans 14 amino acids. Looked up from germline, CDR1 is MNHEY and CDR2 is SVGAGI. This CDR3 reads CASTITKQGDTQYF. The CDR3 region has the DNA TGTGCCAGCACCATAACAAAACAGGGAGATACGCAGTATTTT.

The rearrangement links TRBV5-1 to TRBJ2-1, with D tentatively TRBD2 (5 bases). Looked up from germline, CDR1 is SGHRS and CDR2 is YFSETQ. The CDR3 is made up of 15 amino acids. Trimming shortened V by 3 bases and J by 1 base, and 11 bases separated the two germline ends. CDR3 in amino acids: CASSSRVESYNEQFF. In DNA form, the CDR3 reads TGCGCCAGCAGCTCGAGGGTAGAGTCCTACAATGAGCAGTTCTTC.

This clone has a single count. CDR3 nucleotides: TGTGCCAGCAGGACTCCCACCTTGGGCTACACCTTC. It is translated as CASRTPTLGYTF. The V call is TRBV6-5, the J call TRBJ1-2; D uncertain. CDR3 length: 12 residues. Per germline, CDR1 MNHEY and CDR2 SVGAGI. Between the trimmed V and J ends, which lost 6 bases and 8 bases, there was a span of 13 bases.

The chain joins TRBV7-9 to TRBJ1-1; perhaps TRBD1 as D (6 bases). The CDR3 has 15 residues. The germline CDR1 and CDR2 sequences are SEHNR and FQNEAQ (reference sequence). V gave up 5 bases and J gave up 6 bases, with 19 bases separating them. The CDR3 spells CASSLGAAGDAEAFF. For the CDR3, the DNA is TGTGCCAGCAGCCTCGGGGCCGCAGGGGACGCTGAAGCTTTCTTT.

J is TRBJ1-1 and V is TRBV27; D is possibly TRBD1 (5 bases). V lost 0 bases and J lost 2, with 19 bases in between. Germline CDR1 is MNHEY and CDR2 is SMNVEV (reference sequence). The CDR3 runs to 18 residues. The CDR3 DNA reads as TGTGCCAGCAGTTTATCCCTAAGAGGTCGGGGGGATAACACTGAAGCTTTCTTT. As protein: CASSLSLRGRGDNTEAFF.

This clone was seen a few times. The chain combines TRBV18 with TRBJ2-7, with 8 bases identical to TRBD2. The V segment lost 6 bases and the J segment 0 bases; nucleotides outside the gene matches: 13. The CDR3 runs to 17 residues. Germline CDR1 and CDR2: KGHSH and LQKENI. The DNA of the CDR3 is TGTGCCAGCTCGATCGGGGTGGCCAGCGGGGGCTCCTACGAGCAGTACTTC. Amino acids: CASSIGVASGGSYEQYF.

This rearrangement joins TRBV5-1 to TRBJ1-4; D not certain. Germline CDR1 reads SGHRS; CDR2 reads YFSETQ. The CDR3 runs 15 residues. V lost 0 bases and J lost 2, with 8 bases in between. DNA of the CDR3: TGCGCCAGCAGCTTGGTGGGCAATACTAATGAAAAACTGTTTTTT. Protein sequence: CASSLVGNTNEKLFF.

The chain carries TRBV25-1 and TRBJ1-1, with D perhaps matching TRBD1 (5 bases). V dropped 3 bases and J dropped 4 bases, with 12 bases sitting between them. This CDR3 contains 14 residues. Germline values: CDR1 MGHDK, CDR2 SYGVNS. The CDR3 coding sequence is TGTGCCAGCAGTGAGCCCGGGGGGGGCACTGAAGCTTTCTTT. Protein: CASSEPGGGTEAFF.

This clone was detected once. J is TRBJ2-3 and V is TRBV4-2; the match to TRBD2 covers 10 bases. CDR1 LGHNA and CDR2 YNFKEQ come from the germline V gene. The trim removed 4 bases at V and 2 bases at J, leaving 6 bases unmatched. This CDR3 is built from 16 residues. The CDR3 DNA reads TGTGCCAGCAGCCTCCGGACTAGCGGCGCCACAGATACGCAGTATTTT. It translates to CASSLRTSGATDTQYF.

This rearrangement joins TRBV27 to TRBJ1-1; 7 bases agree with TRBD1. The junction had 13 bases not matched to a gene; V was cut back by 2 bases and J by 1 base. The CDR3 runs to 18 residues. CDR1 is MNHEY, CDR2 SMNVEV, per germline (reference sequence). Written as DNA, the CDR3 is TGTGCCAGCAGTTTAGCCAGGAGGATGGGACAGACGAACACTGAAGCTTTCTTT. Amino acids: CASSLARRMGQTNTEAFF.

The chain carries TRBV15 and TRBJ2-3, with 9 nucleotides matching TRBD1. There are 16 residues in the CDR3. The J segment lost 0 bases and the V segment lost 2 bases, leaving 3 bases of the junction unmatched. Germline CDR1 is LNHNV and CDR2 is YYDKDF (reference sequence). CDR3 region: CATSRFGQGSTDTQYF. The CDR3 DNA reads TGTGCCACCAGCAGATTTGGACAGGGGAGCACAGATACGCAGTATTTT.

The V and J genes are TRBV28 and TRBJ2-5; TRBD2 agrees at 7 bases. Trimming removed 3 bases from V and 4 bases from J; junction bases left unmatched: 5. The CDR3 length is 14 residues. Germline V gene lookup returns CDR1 MDHEN and CDR2 SYDVKM. CDR3 nucleotides: TGTGCCAGCAGTTTTATTGGGGAGGGAGAGACCCAGTACTTC. Translating gives CASSFIGEGETQYF. The entire variable domain, with the rest obtained from reference TRBV28 and TRBJ2-5, is as follows: DVKVTQSSRYLVKRTGEKVFLECVQDMDHENMFWYRQDPGLGLRLIYFSYDVKMKEKGDIPEGYSVSREKKERFSLILESASTNQTSMYLCASSFIGEGETQYFGPGTRLLVL.

The table lists this clone with a count of one. The chain employs TRBV28 and TRBJ2-2; 7 nucleotides align to TRBD1. Germline V gene sequence: CDR1 MDHEN, CDR2 SYDVKM. CDR3 size: 16 residues. J was trimmed by 3 bases and V by 6 bases; bases with no gene match: 10. The CDR3 sequence: CASSDLGQRYTGELFF. In DNA form, the CDR3 reads TGTGCCAGCAGCGACCTGGGACAGAGGTACACCGGGGAGCTGTTTTTT.

This chain joins TRBV27 and TRBJ2-1; a possible D gene is TRBD2 (6 bases). The CDR3 is 18 amino acids. The ends were cut back, 6 bases at V and 3 bases at J, with 24 bases in the middle. Looked up from germline, CDR1 is MNHEY and CDR2 is SMNVEV (reference sequence). Here the CDR3 reads CASSLHPNLRGSYNEQFF. The CDR3 DNA follows: TGTGCCAGCAGCCTCCACCCAAACCTACGGGGGAGCTACAATGAGCAGTTCTTC.

This sequence joins TRBV19 and TRBJ1-2; 7 nucleotides line up with TRBD1. The CDR3 length is 13 residues. Trimming cost V 5 bases and J 8 bases; bases outside gene matches: 8. Germline lookup yields CDR1 LNHDA and CDR2 SQIVND (reference sequence). In DNA form, the CDR3 reads TGTGCCAGTAGTCTTGGACAGGTTGGCGGCTACACCTTC. It codes for CASSLGQVGGYTF.

This rearrangement joins TRBV7-3 to TRBJ1-2; possible D gene TRBD1, 5 bases. CDR1 SGHTA and CDR2 FQGTGA come from the germline V gene. This CDR3 is 17 amino acids long. V lost 5 bases and J lost 0, with 19 bases in between. The CDR3 sequence: CASSPGAPSGANYGYTF. The DNA for the CDR3 is TGTGCCAGCAGCCCCGGGGCCCCGTCGGGGGCTAACTATGGCTACACCTTC.

The rearrangement uses TRBV13 and TRBJ2-1; the match to TRBD1 covers 9 bases. The CDR3 length is 15 residues. V shed 4 bases, J shed 1 base, and the junction held 2 bases outside the gene matches. Germline loops: CDR1 PRHDT, CDR2 FYEKMQ (reference sequence). CDR3 DNA sequence: TGTGCCAGCAGCTCCGGGACAGGGTCCTACAATGAGCAGTTCTTC. It codes for CASSSGTGSYNEQFF.

As to this clone: The same CDR3 can be traced to other DNA sequences in this sample. The V call is TRBV2, the J call TRBJ1-4; 9 bases match TRBD1. The germline gives CDR1 SNHLY, CDR2 FYNNEI. This CDR3 contains 14 residues. V lost 1 base, J lost 8 bases, and 2 bases stayed unmatched. CDR3 region: CASSEDRGPEKLFF. The CDR3 nucleotides are TGTGCCAGCAGTGAAGACAGGGGGCCCGAAAAACTGTTTTTT.

On this clone: Other nucleotide sequences in the sample specify the same CDR3. V and J are TRBV9 and TRBJ1-4; D might be TRBD1 (5 bases). The germline V gene has CDR1 SGDLS and CDR2 YYNGEE. This CDR3 is built from 16 residues. The V end was cut by 4 bases, the J end by 2 bases, with 15 bases between. The CDR3 DNA is TGTGCCAGCAGCCCTCGGCGGGGGGGGACTAATGAAAAACTGTTTTTT. This gives the protein CASSPRRGGTNEKLFF.

In its sample, this clone was seen a few times. The chain uses TRBV19 and TRBJ1-2; D ambiguous. CDR3 length: 14 residues. Germline-derived CDR1 and CDR2 are LNHDA and SQIVND (reference sequence). V lost 6 bases to trimming and J lost 2 bases, with 13 bases between them. CDR3: CASSSPSVNYGYTF. CDR3 coding DNA: TGTGCCAGTAGCTCCCCTTCCGTGAACTATGGCTACACCTTC.

The rearrangement uses TRBV11-2 and TRBJ1-1, with TRBD1 identical over 7 bases. The CDR3 has 14 amino acids. V dropped 3 bases and J dropped 1; count of bases not matched to a gene: 2. The germline V gene encodes CDR1 SGHAT and CDR2 FQNNGV. The CDR3 coding sequence is TGTGCCAGCAGCTTTGCAGGGGGGAACACTGAAGCTTTCTTT. Translation gives CASSFAGGNTEAFF.

This clone occurred once. The V gene is TRBV14, the J gene TRBJ1-2, with 9 bases fitting TRBD1. V was clipped by 5 bases and J by 5 bases; unmatched bases: 3. From germline, CDR1 is SGHDN and CDR2 FVKESK. This CDR3 has 13 residues. CDR3 nucleotide sequence: TGTGCCAGCAGCGGGGGACAGGGATATGGCTACACCTTC. It is translated as CASSGGQGYGYTF.

This clone came up once. The genes are TRBV27 and TRBJ2-7, with 9 nucleotides matching TRBD1. Germline V gene lookup returns CDR1 MNHEY and CDR2 SMNVEV (reference sequence). V trimming: 5 bases; J trimming: 4 bases; junction bases outside the gene matches: 6. The CDR3 consists of 14 residues. In DNA, the CDR3 is TGTGCCAGCAGTATCTCGGGACAGGGATACGAGCAGTACTTC. As protein: CASSISGQGYEQYF.

This sequence joins TRBV4-2 and TRBJ2-3, with a possible D match to TRBD2 (5 bases). The germline V and J ends were trimmed by 0 bases and 6 bases, with 10 bases remaining between them. This CDR3 has 14 amino acids. CDR1 and CDR2 (germline): LGHNA, YNFKEQ. CDR3 nucleotides: TGTGCCAGCAGCCAAGATGGACTTCCTGATACGCAGTATTTT. It is translated as CASSQDGLPDTQYF.

This chain connects TRBV28 to TRBJ1-4; D is perhaps TRBD1 (5 bases). V dropped 8 bases and J dropped 7 bases, with 14 bases sitting between them. The CDR3 is 13 amino acids. CDR1 is MDHEN and CDR2 is SYDVKM in the germline V gene. The CDR3 nucleotides read TGTGCCAGCCGAGGAGGGGCAGGTGAAAAACTGTTTTTT. As protein: CASRGGAGEKLFF.